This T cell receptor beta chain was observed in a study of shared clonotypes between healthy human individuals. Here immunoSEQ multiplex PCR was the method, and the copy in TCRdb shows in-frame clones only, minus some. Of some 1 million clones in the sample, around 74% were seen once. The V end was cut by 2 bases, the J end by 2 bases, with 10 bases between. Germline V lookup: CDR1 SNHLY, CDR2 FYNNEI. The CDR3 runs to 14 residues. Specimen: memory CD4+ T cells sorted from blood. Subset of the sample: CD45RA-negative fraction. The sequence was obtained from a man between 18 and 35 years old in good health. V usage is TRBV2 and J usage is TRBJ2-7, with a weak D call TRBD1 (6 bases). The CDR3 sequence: CASSETGRPYEQYF. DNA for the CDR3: TGTGCCAGCAGTGAAACAGGGAGACCCTACGAGCAGTACTTC.